The clone carrying this T cell receptor beta chain has just a few counts. Its antigen is unidentified. TCRB transcripts that were expressed got sequenced, as all of the isolated RNA had been reverse transcribed. Profiled with immunoSEQ multiplex PCR; TCRdb holds only in-frame clones, not every one. Counted here are about 360,000 clones, 10% to 15% occurring once; the ten biggest clones make up around 0.02%. The data belong to a study of beta chain features in type 1 diabetes. General study findings and limits: Overrepresentation of cells with high TCR expression could result from cDNA sequencing. TCRB CDR3 length was moderately but significantly reduced in all four CD4+ subsets of Type 1 diabetes patients.

The specimen was naive CD4+ T cells from blood. The TCR sequence derives from a man between 18 and 35 years old in good health.

The CDR3 region is CATKQGNLGNEQFF. As DNA, the CDR3 is TGTGCCACGAAACAGGGAAATTTGGGGAATGAGCAGTTCTTC. V usage is TRBV10-3 and J usage is TRBJ2-1, with TRBD1 as a possible D gene (6 bases). CDR3 length: 14 residues. Germline CDR1 is ENHRY and CDR2 is SYGVKD. Trimming removed 10 bases from V and 7 bases from J, with 20 bases in between.